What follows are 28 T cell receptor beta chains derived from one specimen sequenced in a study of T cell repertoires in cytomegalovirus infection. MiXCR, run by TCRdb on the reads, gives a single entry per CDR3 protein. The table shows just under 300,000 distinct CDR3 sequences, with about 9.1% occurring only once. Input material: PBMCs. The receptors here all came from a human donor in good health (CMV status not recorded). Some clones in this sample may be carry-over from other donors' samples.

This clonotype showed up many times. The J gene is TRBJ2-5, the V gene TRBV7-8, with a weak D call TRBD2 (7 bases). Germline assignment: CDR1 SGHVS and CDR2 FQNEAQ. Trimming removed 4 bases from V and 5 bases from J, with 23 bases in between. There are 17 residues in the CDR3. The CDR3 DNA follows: TGTGCCAGCAGCTCAGCGTCTTTTGCGGGGGCCGGGGAGACCCAGTACTTC. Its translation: CASSSASFAGAGETQYF.

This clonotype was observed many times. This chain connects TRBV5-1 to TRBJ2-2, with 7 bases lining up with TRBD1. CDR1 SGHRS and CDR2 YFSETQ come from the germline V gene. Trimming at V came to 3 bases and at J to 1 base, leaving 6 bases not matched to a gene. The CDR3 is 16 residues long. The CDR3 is CASSSDRALNTGELFF. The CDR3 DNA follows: TGCGCCAGCAGCTCCGACAGGGCCCTGAACACCGGGGAGCTGTTTTTT.

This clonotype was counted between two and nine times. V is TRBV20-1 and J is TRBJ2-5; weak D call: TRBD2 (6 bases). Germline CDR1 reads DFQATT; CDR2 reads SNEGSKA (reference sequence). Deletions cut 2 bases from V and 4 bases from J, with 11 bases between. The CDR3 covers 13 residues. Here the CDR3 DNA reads TGCAGTGCTAGAATGGACGGGGGAGAGACCCAGTACTTC. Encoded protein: CSARMDGGETQYF.

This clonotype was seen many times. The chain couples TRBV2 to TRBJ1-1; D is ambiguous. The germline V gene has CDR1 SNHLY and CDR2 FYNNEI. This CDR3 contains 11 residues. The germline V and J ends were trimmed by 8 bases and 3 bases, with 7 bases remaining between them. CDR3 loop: CASDRDTEAFF. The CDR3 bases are TGTGCCAGCGATCGTGACACTGAAGCTTTCTTT.

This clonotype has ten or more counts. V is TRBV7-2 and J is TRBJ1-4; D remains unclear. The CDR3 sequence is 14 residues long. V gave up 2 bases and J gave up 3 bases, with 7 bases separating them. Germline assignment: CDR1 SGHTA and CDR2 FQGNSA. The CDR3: CASSLSGSNEKLFF. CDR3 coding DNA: TGTGCCAGCAGCTTATCGGGGTCTAATGAAAAACTGTTTTTT.

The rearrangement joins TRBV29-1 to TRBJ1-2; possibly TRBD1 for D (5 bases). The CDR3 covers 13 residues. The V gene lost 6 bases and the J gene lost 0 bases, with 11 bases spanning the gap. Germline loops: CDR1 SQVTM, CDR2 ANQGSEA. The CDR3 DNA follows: TGCAGCGTGGAGACGGGGGCTAACTATGGCTACACCTTC. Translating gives CSVETGANYGYTF.

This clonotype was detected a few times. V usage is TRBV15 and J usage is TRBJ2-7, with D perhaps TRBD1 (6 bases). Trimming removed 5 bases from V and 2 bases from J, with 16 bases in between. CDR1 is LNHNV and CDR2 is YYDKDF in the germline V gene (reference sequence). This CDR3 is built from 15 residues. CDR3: CATSSATGGTYEQYF. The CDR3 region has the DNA TGTGCCACCAGCTCGGCGACAGGAGGAACCTACGAGCAGTACTTC.

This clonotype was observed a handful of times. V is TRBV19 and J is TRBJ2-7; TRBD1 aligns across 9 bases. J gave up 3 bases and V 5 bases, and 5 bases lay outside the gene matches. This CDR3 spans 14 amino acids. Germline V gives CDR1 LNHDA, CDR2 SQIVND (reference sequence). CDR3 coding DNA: TGTGCCAGTAGTGCCGGGACAGGGTTCTACGAGCAGTACTTC. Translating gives CASSAGTGFYEQYF. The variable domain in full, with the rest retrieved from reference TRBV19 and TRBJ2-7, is DGGITQSPKYLFRKEGQNVTLSCEQNLNHDAMYWYRQDPGQGLRLIYYSQIVNDFQKGDIAEGYSVSREKKESFPLTVTSAQKNPTAFYLCASSAGTGFYEQYFGPGTRLTVT.

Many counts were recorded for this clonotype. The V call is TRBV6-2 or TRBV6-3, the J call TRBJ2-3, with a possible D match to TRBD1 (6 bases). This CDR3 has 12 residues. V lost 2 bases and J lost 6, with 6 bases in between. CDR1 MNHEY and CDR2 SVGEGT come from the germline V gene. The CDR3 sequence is CASSYDRDTQYF. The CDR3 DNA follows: TGTGCCAGCAGTTACGACAGGGATACGCAGTATTTT.

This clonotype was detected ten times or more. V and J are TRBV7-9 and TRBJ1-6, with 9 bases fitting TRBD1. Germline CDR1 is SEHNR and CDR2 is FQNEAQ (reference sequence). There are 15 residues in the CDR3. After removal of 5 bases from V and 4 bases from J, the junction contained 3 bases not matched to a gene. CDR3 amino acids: CASSLGQGYNSPLHF. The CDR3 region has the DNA TGTGCCAGCAGCCTAGGACAGGGGTATAATTCACCCCTCCACTTT.

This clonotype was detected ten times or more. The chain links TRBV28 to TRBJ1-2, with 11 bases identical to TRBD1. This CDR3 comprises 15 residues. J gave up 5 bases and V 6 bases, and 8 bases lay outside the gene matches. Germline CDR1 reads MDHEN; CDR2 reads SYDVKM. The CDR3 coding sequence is TGTGCCAGCAGCAAAGGGGGACAGGGGGGATATGGCTACACCTTC. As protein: CASSKGGQGGYGYTF.

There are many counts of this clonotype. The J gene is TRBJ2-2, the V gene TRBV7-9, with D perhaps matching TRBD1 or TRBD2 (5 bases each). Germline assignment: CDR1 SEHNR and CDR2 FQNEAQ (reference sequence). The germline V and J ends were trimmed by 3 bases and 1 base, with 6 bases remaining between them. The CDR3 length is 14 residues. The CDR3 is CASSFGGNTGELFF. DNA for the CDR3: TGTGCCAGCAGCTTTGGGGGGAACACCGGGGAGCTGTTTTTT.

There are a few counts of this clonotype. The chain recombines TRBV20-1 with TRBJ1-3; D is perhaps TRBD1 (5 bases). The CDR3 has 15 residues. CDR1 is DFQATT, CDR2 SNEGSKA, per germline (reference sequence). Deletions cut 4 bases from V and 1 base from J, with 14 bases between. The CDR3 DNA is TGCAGTGCTACCGGGGACTCCGGGTCTGGAAACACCATATATTTT. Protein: CSATGDSGSGNTIYF.

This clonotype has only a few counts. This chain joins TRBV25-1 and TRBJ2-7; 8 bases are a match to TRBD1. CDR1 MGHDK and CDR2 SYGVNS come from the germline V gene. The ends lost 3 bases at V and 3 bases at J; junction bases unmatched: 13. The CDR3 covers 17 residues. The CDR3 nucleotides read TGTGCCAGCAGTGAGGTAGGGCCGACAGGGGTTGGCTACGAGCAGTACTTC. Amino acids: CASSEVGPTGVGYEQYF.

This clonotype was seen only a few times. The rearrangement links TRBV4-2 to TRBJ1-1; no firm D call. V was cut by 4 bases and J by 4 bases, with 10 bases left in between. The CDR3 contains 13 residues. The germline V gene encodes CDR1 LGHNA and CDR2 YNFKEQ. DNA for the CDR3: TGTGCCAGCAGCCCGAAGGAGGGCACTGAAGCTTTCTTT. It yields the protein CASSPKEGTEAFF.

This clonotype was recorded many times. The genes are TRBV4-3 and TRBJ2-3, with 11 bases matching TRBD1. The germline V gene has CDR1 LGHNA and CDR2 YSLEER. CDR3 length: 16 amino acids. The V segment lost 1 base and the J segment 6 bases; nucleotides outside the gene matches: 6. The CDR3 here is CASSQGTGGGGDTQYF. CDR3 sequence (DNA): TGCGCCAGCAGCCAAGGGACAGGGGGCGGTGGTGATACGCAGTATTTT.

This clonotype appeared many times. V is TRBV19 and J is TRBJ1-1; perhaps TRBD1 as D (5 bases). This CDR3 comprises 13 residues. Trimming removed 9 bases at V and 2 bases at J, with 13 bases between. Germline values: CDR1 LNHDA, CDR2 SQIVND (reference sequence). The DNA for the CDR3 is TGTGCCAGCAGCATCAGGGAAAACACTGAAGCTTTCTTT. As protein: CASSIRENTEAFF.

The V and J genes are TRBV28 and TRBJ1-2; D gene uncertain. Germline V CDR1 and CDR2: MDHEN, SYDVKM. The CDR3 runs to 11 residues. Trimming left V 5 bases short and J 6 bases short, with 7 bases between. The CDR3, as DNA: TGTGCCAGCAGTACAGAGCATGGCTACACCTTC. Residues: CASSTEHGYTF.

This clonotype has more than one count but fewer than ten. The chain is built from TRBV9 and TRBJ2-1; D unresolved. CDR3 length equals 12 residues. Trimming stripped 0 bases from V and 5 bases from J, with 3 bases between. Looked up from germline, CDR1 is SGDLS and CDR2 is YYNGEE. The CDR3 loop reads CASSVGDNEQFF. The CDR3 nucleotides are TGTGCCAGCAGCGTAGGGGACAATGAGCAGTTCTTC.

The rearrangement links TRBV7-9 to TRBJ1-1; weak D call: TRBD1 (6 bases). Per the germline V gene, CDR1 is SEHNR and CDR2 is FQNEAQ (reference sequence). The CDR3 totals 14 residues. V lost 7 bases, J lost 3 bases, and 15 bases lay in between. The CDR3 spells CASTLQGSDTEAFF. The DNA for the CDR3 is TGTGCCAGCACCCTACAGGGCTCGGACACTGAAGCTTTCTTT.

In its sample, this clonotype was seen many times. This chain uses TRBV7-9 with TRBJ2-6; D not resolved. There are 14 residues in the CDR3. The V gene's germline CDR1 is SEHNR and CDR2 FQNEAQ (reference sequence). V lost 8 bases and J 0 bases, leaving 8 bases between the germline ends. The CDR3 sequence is CASLENSGANVLTF. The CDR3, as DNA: TGTGCCAGCCTCGAGAACTCTGGGGCCAACGTCCTGACTTTC.

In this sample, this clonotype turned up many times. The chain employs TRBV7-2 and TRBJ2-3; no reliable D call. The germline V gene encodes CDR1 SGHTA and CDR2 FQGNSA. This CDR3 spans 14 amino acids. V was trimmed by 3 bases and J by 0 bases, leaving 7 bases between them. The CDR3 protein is CASSLASSTDTQYF. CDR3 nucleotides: TGTGCCAGCAGCTTGGCGTCGAGCACAGATACGCAGTATTTT.

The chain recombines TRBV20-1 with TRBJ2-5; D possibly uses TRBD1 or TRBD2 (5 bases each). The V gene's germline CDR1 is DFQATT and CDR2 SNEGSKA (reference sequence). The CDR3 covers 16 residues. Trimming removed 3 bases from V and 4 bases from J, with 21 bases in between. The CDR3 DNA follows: TGCAGTGCTAGGCCCCTCTTAACGAGGGACGGAGAGACCCAGTACTTC. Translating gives CSARPLLTRDGETQYF.

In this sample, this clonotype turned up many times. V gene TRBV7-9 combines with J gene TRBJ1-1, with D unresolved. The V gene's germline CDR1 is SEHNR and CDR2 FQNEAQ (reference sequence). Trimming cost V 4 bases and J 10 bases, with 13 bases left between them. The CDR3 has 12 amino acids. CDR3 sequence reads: CASSSGSAGAFF. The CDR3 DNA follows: TGTGCCAGCAGCTCCGGGTCCGCGGGAGCTTTCTTT.

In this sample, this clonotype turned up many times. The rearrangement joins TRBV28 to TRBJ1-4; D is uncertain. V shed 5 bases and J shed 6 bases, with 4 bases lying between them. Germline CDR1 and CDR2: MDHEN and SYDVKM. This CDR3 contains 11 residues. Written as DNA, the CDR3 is TGTGCCAGCAGTAGGGATGAAAAACTGTTTTTT. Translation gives CASSRDEKLFF.

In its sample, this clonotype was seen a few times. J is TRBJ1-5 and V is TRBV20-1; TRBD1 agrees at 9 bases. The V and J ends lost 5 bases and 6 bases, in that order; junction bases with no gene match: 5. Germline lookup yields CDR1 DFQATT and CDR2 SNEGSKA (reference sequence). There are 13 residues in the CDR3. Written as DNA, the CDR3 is TGCAGTGCTCACAGGGGGCTGGGTCAGCCCCAGCATTTT. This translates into CSAHRGLGQPQHF.

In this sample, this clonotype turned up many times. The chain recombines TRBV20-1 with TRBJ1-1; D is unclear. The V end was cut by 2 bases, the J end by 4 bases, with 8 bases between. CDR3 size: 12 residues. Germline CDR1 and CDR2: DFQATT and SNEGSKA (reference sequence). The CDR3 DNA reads TGCAGTGCTAGACACATTTCCACTGAAGCTTTCTTT. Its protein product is CSARHISTEAFF.

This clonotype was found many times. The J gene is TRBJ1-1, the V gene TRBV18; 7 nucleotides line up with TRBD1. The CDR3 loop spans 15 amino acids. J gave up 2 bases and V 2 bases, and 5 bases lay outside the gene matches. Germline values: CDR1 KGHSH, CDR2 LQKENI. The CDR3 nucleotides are TGTGCCAGCTCACCATTGAGGGGGCCCAACACTGAAGCTTTCTTT. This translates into CASSPLRGPNTEAFF.